This T cell receptor (beta chain) was identified in a study of cytomegalovirus exposure and HLA in healthy donors. PCR used 60 Vbeta primers and 13 Jbeta primers. The method was immunoSEQ multiplex PCR; TCRdb's version includes in-frame clones alone and lacks a portion of them. Of 210,000 or so clones listed, about 83% are singletons. Comment on this clone: Its cognate antigen is unknown.

The CDR3 loop spans 11 amino acids. Per the germline V gene, CDR1 is LNHDA and CDR2 is SQIVND (reference sequence). The V end was cut by 7 bases, the J end by 13 bases, with 13 bases between. Broader study findings: A link between a missense DCLRE1C variant and TCR beta V- and J-gene trimming emerged from a later analysis.

The V gene is TRBV19, the J gene TRBJ1-4; D gene ambiguous. The sequenced material came from PBMCs. This sequence was found in a human donor in good health. CDR3 nucleotide sequence: TGTGCCAGTACAGCCTCTCGGGGACTGTTTTTT. As protein: CASTASRGLFF. The full variable domain, completed using reference TRBV19 and TRBJ1-4, is DGGITQSPKYLFRKEGQNVTLSCEQNLNHDAMYWYRQDPGQGLRLIYYSQIVNDFQKGDIAEGYSVSREKKESFPLTVTSAQKNPTAFYLCASTASRGLFFGSGTQLSVL.